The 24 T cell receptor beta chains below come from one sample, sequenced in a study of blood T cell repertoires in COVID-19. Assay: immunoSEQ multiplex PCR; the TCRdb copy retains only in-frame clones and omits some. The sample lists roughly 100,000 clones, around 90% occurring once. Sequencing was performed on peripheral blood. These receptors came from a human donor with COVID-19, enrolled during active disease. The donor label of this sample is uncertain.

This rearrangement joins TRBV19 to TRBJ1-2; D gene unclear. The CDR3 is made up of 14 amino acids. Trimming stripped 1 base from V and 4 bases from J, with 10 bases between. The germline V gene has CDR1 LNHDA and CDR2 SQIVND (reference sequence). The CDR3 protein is CASSIAVIGYGYTF. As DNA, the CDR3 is TGTGCCAGTAGTATAGCGGTCATTGGCTATGGCTACACCTTC.

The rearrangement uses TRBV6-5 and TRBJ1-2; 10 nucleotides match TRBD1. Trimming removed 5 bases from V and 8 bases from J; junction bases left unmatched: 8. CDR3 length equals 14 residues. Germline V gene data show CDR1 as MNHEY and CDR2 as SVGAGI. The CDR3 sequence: CASSRDRGLGGYTF. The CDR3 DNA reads TGTGCCAGCAGTCGTGACAGGGGGCTAGGGGGCTACACCTTC.

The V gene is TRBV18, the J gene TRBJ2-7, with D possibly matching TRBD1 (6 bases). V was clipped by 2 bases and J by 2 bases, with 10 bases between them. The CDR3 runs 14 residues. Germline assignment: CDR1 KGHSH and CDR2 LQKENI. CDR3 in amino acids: CASSPGQGTYEQYF. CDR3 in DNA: TGTGCCAGCTCACCAGGGCAGGGGACCTACGAGCAGTACTTC.

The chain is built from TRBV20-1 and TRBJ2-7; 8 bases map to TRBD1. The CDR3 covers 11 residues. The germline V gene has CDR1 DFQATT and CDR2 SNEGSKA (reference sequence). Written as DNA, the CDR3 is TGCAGCTACAGGGGGGCCTACGAGCAGTACTTC. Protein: CSYRGAYEQYF.

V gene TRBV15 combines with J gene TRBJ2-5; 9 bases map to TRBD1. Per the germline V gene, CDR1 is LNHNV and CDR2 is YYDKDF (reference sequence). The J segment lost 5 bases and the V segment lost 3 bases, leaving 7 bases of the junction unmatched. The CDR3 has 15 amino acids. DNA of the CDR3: TGTGCCACCAGCAGGCGAACAGGGGGCAGCGAGACCCAGTACTTC. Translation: CATSRRTGGSETQYF. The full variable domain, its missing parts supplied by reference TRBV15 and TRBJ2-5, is DAMVIQNPRYQVTQFGKPVTLSCSQTLNHNVMYWYQQKSSQAPKLLFHYYDKDFNNEADTPDNFQSRRPNTSFCFLDIRSPGLGDTAMYLCATSRRTGGSETQYFGPGTRLLVL.

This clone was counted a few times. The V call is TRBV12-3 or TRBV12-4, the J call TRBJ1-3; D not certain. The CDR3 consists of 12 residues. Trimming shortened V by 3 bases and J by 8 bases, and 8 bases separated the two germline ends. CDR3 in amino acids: CASSFRRDTIYF. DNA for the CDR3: TGTGCCAGCAGTTTTAGGAGGGACACCATATATTTT.

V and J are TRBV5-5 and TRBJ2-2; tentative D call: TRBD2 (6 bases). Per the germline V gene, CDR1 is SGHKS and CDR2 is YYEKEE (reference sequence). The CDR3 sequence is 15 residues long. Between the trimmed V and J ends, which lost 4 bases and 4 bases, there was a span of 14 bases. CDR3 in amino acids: CASSLPGAGTGELFF. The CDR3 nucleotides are TGTGCCAGCAGCCTTCCGGGAGCGGGCACCGGGGAGCTGTTTTTT.

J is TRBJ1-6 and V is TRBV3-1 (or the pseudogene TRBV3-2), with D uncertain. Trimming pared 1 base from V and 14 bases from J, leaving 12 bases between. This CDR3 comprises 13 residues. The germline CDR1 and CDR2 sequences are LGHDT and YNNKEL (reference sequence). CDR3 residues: CASSQVESGALHF. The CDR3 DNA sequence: TGTGCCAGCAGCCAAGTGGAGTCCGGCGCCCTCCACTTT.

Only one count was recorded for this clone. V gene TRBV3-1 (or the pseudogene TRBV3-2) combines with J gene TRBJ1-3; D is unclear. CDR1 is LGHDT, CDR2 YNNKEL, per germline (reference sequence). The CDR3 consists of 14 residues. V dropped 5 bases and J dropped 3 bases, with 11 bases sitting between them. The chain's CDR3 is CASSLMADGNTIYF. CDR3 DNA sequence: TGTGCCAGCAGCTTAATGGCAGATGGAAACACCATATATTTT.

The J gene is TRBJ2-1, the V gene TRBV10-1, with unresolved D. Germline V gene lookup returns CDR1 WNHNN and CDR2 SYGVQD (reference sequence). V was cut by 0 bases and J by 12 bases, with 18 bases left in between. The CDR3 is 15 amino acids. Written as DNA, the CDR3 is TGCGCCAGCAGTGAGTCGATAAACACCCAAGTTGGGCAGTTCTTC. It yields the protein CASSESINTQVGQFF.

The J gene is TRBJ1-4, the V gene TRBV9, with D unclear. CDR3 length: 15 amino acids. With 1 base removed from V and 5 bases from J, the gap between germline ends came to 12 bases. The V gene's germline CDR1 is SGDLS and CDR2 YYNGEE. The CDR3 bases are TGTGCCAGCAGCGTACTCCCCCACAAGAATGAAAAACTGTTTTTT. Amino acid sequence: CASSVLPHKNEKLFF.

Written as DNA, the CDR3 is TGTGCCAGCAGGATCGTCGCGACAGGGGCCTACGAGCAGTACTTC. Translated, it gives CASRIVATGAYEQYF. The chain employs TRBV7-2 and TRBJ2-7, with TRBD1 identical over 8 bases. Trimming removed 6 bases from V and 2 bases from J; junction bases left unmatched: 9. In germline, CDR1 is SGHTA, CDR2 FQGNSA. This CDR3 comprises 15 residues.

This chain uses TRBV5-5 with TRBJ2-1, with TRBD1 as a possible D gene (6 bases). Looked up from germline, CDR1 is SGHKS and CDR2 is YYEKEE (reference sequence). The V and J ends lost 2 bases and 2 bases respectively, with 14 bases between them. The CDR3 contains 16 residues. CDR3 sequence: CASSLLQGNPYNEQFF. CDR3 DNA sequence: TGTGCCAGCAGCTTACTACAGGGAAATCCCTACAATGAGCAGTTCTTC. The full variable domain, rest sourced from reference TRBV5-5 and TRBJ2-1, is DAGVTQSPTHLIKTRGQQVTLRCSPISGHKSVSWYQQVLGQGPQFIFQYYEKEERGRGNFPDRFSARQFPNYSSELNVNALLLGDSALYLCASSLLQGNPYNEQFFGPGTRLTVL.

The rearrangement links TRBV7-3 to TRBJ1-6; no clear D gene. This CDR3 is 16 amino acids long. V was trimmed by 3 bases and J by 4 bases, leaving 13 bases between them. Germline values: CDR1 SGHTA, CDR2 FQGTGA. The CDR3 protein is CASSLSVADYNSPLHF. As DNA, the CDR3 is TGTGCCAGCAGCTTGAGTGTAGCGGATTATAATTCACCCCTCCACTTT.

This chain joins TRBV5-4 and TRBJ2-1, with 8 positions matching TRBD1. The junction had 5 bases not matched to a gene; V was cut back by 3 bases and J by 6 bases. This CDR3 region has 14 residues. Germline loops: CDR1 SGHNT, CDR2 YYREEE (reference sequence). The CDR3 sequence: CASSSQGGFNEQFF. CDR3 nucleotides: TGTGCCAGCAGCTCACAGGGGGGCTTCAATGAGCAGTTCTTC.

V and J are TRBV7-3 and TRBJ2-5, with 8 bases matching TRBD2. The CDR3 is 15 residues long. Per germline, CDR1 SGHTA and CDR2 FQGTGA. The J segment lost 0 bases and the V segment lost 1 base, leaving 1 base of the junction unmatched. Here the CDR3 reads CASSLNSGDQETQYF. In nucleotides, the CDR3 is TGTGCCAGCAGCTTAAATAGCGGGGACCAAGAGACCCAGTACTTC. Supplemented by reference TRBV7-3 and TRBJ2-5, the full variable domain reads GAGVSQTPSNKVTEKGKYVELRCDPISGHTALYWYRQSLGQGPEFLIYFQGTGAADDSGLPNDRFFAVRPEGSVSTLKIQRTERGDSAVYLCASSLNSGDQETQYFGPGTRLLVL.

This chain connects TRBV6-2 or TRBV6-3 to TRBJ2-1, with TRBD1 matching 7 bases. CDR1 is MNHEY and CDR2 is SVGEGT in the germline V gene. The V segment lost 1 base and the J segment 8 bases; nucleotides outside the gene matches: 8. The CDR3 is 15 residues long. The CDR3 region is CASSYYGQEGYEQFF. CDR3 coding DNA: TGTGCCAGCAGTTACTATGGACAGGAAGGATATGAGCAGTTCTTC.

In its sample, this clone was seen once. CDR3 residues: CASSPSSGGDSPLHF. Written as DNA, the CDR3 is TGTGCCAGCAGCCCATCCTCAGGGGGAGATTCACCCCTCCACTTT. The J gene is TRBJ1-6, the V gene TRBV9, with 7 bases identical to TRBD1. This CDR3 is built from 15 residues. Trimming took 4 bases from V and 8 from J; bases not matched to a gene: 9. Per the germline V gene, CDR1 is SGDLS and CDR2 is YYNGEE.

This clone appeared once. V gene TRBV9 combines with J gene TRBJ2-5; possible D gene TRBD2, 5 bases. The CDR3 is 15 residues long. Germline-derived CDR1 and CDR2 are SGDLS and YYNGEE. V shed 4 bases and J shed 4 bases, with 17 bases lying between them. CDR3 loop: CASSQGKGRGETQYF. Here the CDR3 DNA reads TGTGCCAGCAGCCAAGGAAAGGGTCGGGGAGAGACCCAGTACTTC.

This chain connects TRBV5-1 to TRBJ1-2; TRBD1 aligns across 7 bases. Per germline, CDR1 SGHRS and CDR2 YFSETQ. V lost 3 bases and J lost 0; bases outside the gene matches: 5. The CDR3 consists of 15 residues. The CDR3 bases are TGCGCCAGCAGCTCTACAGGGGAGTCTAACTATGGCTACACCTTC. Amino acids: CASSSTGESNYGYTF. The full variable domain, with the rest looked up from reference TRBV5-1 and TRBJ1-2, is KAGVTQTPRYLIKTRGQQVTLSCSPISGHRSVSWYQQTPGQGLQFLFEYFSETQRNKGNFPGRFSGRQFSNSRSEMNVSTLELGDSALYLCASSSTGESNYGYTFGSGTRLTVV.

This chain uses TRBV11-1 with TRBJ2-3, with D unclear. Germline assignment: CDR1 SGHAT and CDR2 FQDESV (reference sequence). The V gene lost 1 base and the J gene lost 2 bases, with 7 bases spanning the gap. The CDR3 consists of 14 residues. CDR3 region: CASSLVSVTDTQYF. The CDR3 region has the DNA TGTGCCAGCAGCTTAGTAAGCGTCACAGATACGCAGTATTTT.

CDR3 amino acids: CASSQTRTGGVEQYF. The CDR3 coding sequence is TGTGCCAGCAGCCAAACAAGGACAGGGGGGGTCGAGCAGTACTTC. The chain recombines TRBV3-1 (or the pseudogene TRBV3-2) with TRBJ2-7; 10 bases are a match to TRBD1. Germline V gene data show CDR1 as LGHDT and CDR2 as YNNKEL (reference sequence). V was pared by 2 bases and J by 6 bases, with 7 bases of the junction left unmatched. The CDR3 is 15 amino acids.

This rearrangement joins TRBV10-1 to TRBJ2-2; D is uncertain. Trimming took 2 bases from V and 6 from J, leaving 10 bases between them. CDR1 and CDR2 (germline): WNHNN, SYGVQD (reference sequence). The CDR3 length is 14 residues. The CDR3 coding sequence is TGCGCCAGCAGTGAGGCTCCTCGCGCCGGGGAGCTGTTTTTT. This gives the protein CASSEAPRAGELFF.

CDR3 region: CASSPQGGTITDTQYF. The CDR3 DNA reads as TGTGCCAGCTCACCGCAGGGGGGCACCATAACAGATACGCAGTATTTT. The chain uses TRBV18 and TRBJ2-3; D is perhaps TRBD1 (7 bases). The CDR3 runs to 16 residues. Per germline, CDR1 KGHSH and CDR2 LQKENI. Trimming pared 3 bases from V and 3 bases from J, leaving 16 bases between. The full variable domain, with the rest looked up from reference TRBV18 and TRBJ2-3, is NAGVMQNPRHLVRRRGQEARLRCSPMKGHSHVYWYRQLPEEGLKFMVYLQKENIIDESGMPKERFSAEFPKEGPSILRIQQVVRGDSAAYFCASSPQGGTITDTQYFGPGTRLTVL.